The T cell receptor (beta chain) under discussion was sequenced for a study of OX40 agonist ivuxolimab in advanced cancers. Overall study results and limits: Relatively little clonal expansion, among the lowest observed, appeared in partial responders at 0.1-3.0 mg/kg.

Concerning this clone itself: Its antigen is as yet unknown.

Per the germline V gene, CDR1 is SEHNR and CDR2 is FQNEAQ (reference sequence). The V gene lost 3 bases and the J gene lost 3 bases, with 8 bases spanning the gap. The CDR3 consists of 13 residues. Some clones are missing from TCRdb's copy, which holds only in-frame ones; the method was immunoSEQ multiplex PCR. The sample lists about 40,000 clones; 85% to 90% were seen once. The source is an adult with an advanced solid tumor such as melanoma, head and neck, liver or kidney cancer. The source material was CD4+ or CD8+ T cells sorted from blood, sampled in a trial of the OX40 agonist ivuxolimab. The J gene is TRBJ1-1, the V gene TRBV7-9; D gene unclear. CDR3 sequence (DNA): TGTGCCAGCAGCTTTTTTGAGTACACTGAAGCTTTCTTT. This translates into CASSFFEYTEAFF.